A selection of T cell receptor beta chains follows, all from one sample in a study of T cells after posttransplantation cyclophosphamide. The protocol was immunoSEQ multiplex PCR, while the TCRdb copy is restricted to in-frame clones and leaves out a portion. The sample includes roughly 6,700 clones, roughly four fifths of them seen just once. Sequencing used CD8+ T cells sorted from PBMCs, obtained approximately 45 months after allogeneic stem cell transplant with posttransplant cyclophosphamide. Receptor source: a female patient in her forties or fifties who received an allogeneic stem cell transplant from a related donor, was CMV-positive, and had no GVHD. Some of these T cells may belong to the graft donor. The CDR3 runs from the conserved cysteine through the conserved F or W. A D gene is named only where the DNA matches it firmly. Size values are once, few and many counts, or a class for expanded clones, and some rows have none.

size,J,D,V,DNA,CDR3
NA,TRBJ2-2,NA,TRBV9,TGTGCCAGCAGCGTCAAAACCGGGGAGCTGTTTTTT,CASSVKTGELFF
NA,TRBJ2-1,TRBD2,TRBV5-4,TGTGCCAGCAGCTTTACTAGCGGATACAATGAGCAGTTCTTC,CASSFTSGYNEQFF
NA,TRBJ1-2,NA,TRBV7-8,TGTGCCAGCAGCTTAGGGGGCCTGGCAGGCTATGGCTACACCTTC,CASSLGGLAGYGYTF
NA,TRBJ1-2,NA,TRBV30,TGTGCCTGGAGTGTGGGGCTTCTCTATGGCTACACCTTC,CAWSVGLLYGYTF
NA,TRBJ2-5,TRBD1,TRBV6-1,TGTGCCAGCAAAACAGGGGGTATGGAGACCCAGTACTTC,CASKTGGMETQYF
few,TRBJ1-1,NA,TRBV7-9,TGTGCCAGCAGCCGAGGGAACACTGAAGCTTTCTTT,CASSRGNTEAFF
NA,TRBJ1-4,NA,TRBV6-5,TGTGCCAGCAGTTTCCTATCAACTAATGAAAAACTGTTTTTT,CASSFLSTNEKLFF
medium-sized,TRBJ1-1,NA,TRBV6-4,TGTGCCAGCAGTGAGACCCCACAGCAGAACACTGAAGCTTTCTTT,CASSETPQQNTEAFF
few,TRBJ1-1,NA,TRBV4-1,TGCGCCAGCAGCCAGTTCTCACCTAATACTGAAGCTTTCTTT,CASSQFSPNTEAFF
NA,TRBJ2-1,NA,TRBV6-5,TGTGCCAGCAGTTACCACATGGACAATGAGCAGTTCTTC,CASSYHMDNEQFF
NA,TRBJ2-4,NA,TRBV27,TGTGCCACCAGGGGGGGGAACATTCAGTACTTC,CATRGGNIQYF